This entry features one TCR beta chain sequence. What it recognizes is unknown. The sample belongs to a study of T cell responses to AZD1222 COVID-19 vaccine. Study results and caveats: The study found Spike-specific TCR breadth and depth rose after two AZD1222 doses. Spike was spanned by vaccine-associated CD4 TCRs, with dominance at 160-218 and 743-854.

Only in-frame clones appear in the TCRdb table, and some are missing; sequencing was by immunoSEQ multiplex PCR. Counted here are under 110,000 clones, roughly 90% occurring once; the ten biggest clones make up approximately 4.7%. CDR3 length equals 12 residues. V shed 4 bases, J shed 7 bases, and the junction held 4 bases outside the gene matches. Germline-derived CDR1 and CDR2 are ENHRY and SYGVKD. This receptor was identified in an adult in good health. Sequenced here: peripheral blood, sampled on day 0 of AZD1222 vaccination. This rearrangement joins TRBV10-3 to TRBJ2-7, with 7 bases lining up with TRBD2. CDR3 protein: CAISVPAGEQYF. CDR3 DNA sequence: TGTGCCATCAGTGTTCCAGCGGGGGAGCAGTACTTC.